One T cell receptor (beta chain) is described in this entry. TCRdb keeps only in-frame clones here, not all; method: immunoSEQ multiplex PCR. This sample carries 90,000 to 100,000 clones, roughly 90% of them seen once, and the ten largest clones take roughly 0.84%. This sample is part of a study of OX40 agonist ivuxolimab in advanced cancers. Germline CDR1 and CDR2: MNHEY and SMNVEV (reference sequence). The CDR3 contains 16 residues. V lost 7 bases, J lost 5 bases, and 10 bases stayed unmatched. This sample comprised CD4+ or CD8+ T cells sorted from blood, obtained in a trial of the OX40 agonist ivuxolimab. This chain uses TRBV27 with TRBJ2-1; 11 nucleotides agree with TRBD2. The receptor was isolated from an adult with an advanced solid tumor such as melanoma, head and neck, liver or kidney cancer. The chain's CDR3 is CASTPSVAGGHNEQFF. CDR3 sequence (DNA): TGTGCCAGCACCCCAAGCGTAGCGGGGGGGCACAATGAGCAGTTCTTC.